This record concerns one TCR beta chain sequence. This sample stems from a study of cytotoxic CD8 clonotypes in ibrutinib-treated CLL. The CDR3 is 13 residues long. Germline CDR1 is SGHNT and CDR2 is YENEEA. V was trimmed by 1 base and J by 4 bases, leaving 7 bases between them. The table came from immunoSEQ multiplex PCR; TCRdb's copy has only in-frame clones and leaves some out. The data contain about 140,000 clones, more than 85% of them singletons. Cryopreserved PBMCs supplied roughly 2.1 micrograms of genomic DNA for TCR beta libraries. The sequencing here drew on PBMCs, taken after 12 months of ibrutinib treatment. The rearrangement links TRBV11-3 to TRBJ1-1; D unclear. This sequence originates from a human donor with chronic lymphocytic leukemia. CDR3 loop: CASSLGRSTEAFF. The CDR3 bases are TGTGCCAGCAGCTTAGGGCGTTCCACTGAAGCTTTCTTT.